Listed here are 21 T cell receptor beta chains from one sample, sequenced in a study of blood T cell repertoires in COVID-19. Produced via immunoSEQ multiplex PCR; TCRdb's table is partial and in-frame only. The sample includes hundreds of thousands of clones, 80% to 85% of them seen just once. Material for sequencing was peripheral blood. The receptors stem from a man aged 25-45 years with active or convalescent COVID-19.

The V and J genes are TRBV9 and TRBJ2-3; D possibly corresponds to TRBD1 (5 bases). Germline CDR1 is SGDLS and CDR2 is YYNGEE. The CDR3 has 19 amino acids. With 0 bases removed from V and 1 base from J, the gap between germline ends came to 21 bases. CDR3 DNA sequence: TGTGCCAGCAGCGTAGAGTCGTCAGGGTGGTTGGTGGGCACAGATACGCAGTATTTT. As protein: CASSVESSGWLVGTDTQYF.

This clone has just one count. The V gene is TRBV5-1, the J gene TRBJ1-6, with D perhaps matching TRBD1 (5 bases). Deletions cut 2 bases from V and 13 bases from J, with 13 bases between. Germline V lookup: CDR1 SGHRS, CDR2 YFSETQ. The CDR3 is 13 amino acids. This CDR3 reads CASSLAGISPLHF. The CDR3 coding sequence is TGCGCCAGCAGCTTAGCAGGGATAAGTCCCCTCCACTTT.

The chain is built from TRBV18 and TRBJ1-1; D not certain. The CDR3 is made up of 14 amino acids. The ends were cut back, 4 bases at V and 1 base at J, with 10 bases in the middle. The germline V gene has CDR1 KGHSH and CDR2 LQKENI. The CDR3 loop reads CASSQQQPNTEAFF. The CDR3 bases are TGTGCCAGCTCACAACAGCAACCGAACACTGAAGCTTTCTTT. The full variable domain, in which reference TRBV18 and TRBJ1-1 provide the parts outside the CDR3, is NAGVMQNPRHLVRRRGQEARLRCSPMKGHSHVYWYRQLPEEGLKFMVYLQKENIIDESGMPKERFSAEFPKEGPSILRIQQVVRGDSAAYFCASSQQQPNTEAFFGQGTRLTVV.

The chain recombines TRBV4-1 with TRBJ1-1, with D unclear. The germline gives CDR1 MGHRA, CDR2 YSYEKL. The CDR3 loop spans 15 amino acids. V lost 2 bases to trimming and J lost 6 bases, with 16 bases between them. This chain's CDR3 is CASSQPRGRAAEAFF. CDR3 in DNA: TGCGCCAGCAGCCAACCTAGAGGGAGAGCGGCTGAAGCTTTCTTT.

The CDR3 spells CASSQEGEGQASYEQYF. CDR3 bases: TGCGCCAGCAGCCAAGAAGGTGAGGGACAGGCCTCCTACGAGCAGTACTTC. This chain uses TRBV4-3 with TRBJ2-7, with 8 bases aligning to TRBD1. Germline V lookup: CDR1 LGHNA, CDR2 YSLEER. This CDR3 is built from 17 residues. V was clipped by 0 bases and J by 0 bases; unmatched bases: 7.

The V gene is TRBV5-6, the J gene TRBJ1-1, with a possible D match to TRBD1 (5 bases). V lost 4 bases, J lost 6 bases, and 16 bases lay in between. CDR3 length: 14 residues. Germline loops: CDR1 SGHDT, CDR2 YYEEEE. The CDR3 DNA is TGTGCCAGCAGCCAGGGTGGAAGGGGCGCTGAAGCTTTCTTT. Translating it yields CASSQGGRGAEAFF. Full variable domain (rest looked up from reference TRBV5-6 and TRBJ1-1): DAGVTQSPTHLIKTRGQQVTLRCSPKSGHDTVSWYQQALGQGPQFIFQYYEEEERQRGNFPDRFSGHQFPNYSSELNVNALLLGDSALYLCASSQGGRGAEAFFGQGTRLTVV.

V usage is TRBV5-4 and J usage is TRBJ1-2; no firm D call. The CDR3 spans 12 residues. Germline V gene lookup returns CDR1 SGHNT and CDR2 YYREEE (reference sequence). Trimming shortened V by 10 bases and J by 6 bases, and 16 bases separated the two germline ends. The CDR3 DNA follows: TGTGCCTCGTGGGCTCGCCCTAATGGCTACACCTTC. As protein: CASWARPNGYTF. Filled out from reference TRBV5-4 and TRBJ1-2, the complete variable domain reads ETGVTQSPTHLIKTRGQQVTLRCSSQSGHNTVSWYQQALGQGPQFIFQYYREEENGRGNFPPRFSGLQFPNYSSELNVNALELDDSALYLCASWARPNGYTFGSGTRLTVV.

The gene calls are TRBV18 and TRBJ1-2, with TRBD1 matching 8 bases. Germline CDR1 is KGHSH and CDR2 is LQKENI. Losses at the gene ends were 0 bases for V and 8 bases for J; bases not matched to a gene: 5. The CDR3 extends over 14 amino acids. This CDR3 reads CASSPPDRVSGYTF. The CDR3 region has the DNA TGTGCCAGCTCACCACCGGACAGGGTCAGCGGCTACACCTTC.

This chain links TRBV28 with TRBJ1-1, with D perhaps matching TRBD1 (6 bases). The germline gives CDR1 MDHEN, CDR2 SYDVKM. V was cut by 7 bases and J by 6 bases, with 24 bases left in between. This CDR3 is 16 amino acids long. The CDR3 DNA reads TGTGCCAGCACCCCGATACCGTTTGGGGGCGCCGCTGAAGCTTTCTTT. This encodes CASTPIPFGGAAEAFF.

This clone was picked up one time. V usage is TRBV18 and J usage is TRBJ2-3, with 10 bases lining up with TRBD2. Looked up from germline, CDR1 is KGHSH and CDR2 is LQKENI. The CDR3 is 16 amino acids. V lost 3 bases and J lost 2; bases outside the gene matches: 5. The CDR3 DNA is TGTGCCAGCTCACCGGACACTAGCGGGGTCACAGATACGCAGTATTTT. It is translated as CASSPDTSGVTDTQYF.

The CDR3: CATSGPREGWDSPLHF. For the CDR3, the DNA is TGTGCCACCAGCGGCCCCAGGGAGGGATGGGATTCACCCCTCCACTTT. This sequence joins TRBV15 and TRBJ1-6; perhaps TRBD1 as D (5 bases). CDR3 length equals 16 residues. Trimming stripped 5 bases from V and 8 bases from J, with 19 bases between. Germline loops: CDR1 LNHNV, CDR2 YYDKDF (reference sequence).

This rearrangement joins TRBV10-1 to TRBJ1-4; D unclear. V gave up 6 bases and J gave up 14 bases, with 16 bases separating them. The CDR3 totals 12 residues. Germline-derived CDR1 and CDR2 are WNHNN and SYGVQD (reference sequence). CDR3 in DNA: TGCGCCAGCAGCTCCTTTTTTCGAGGGCTGTTTTTT. Translation: CASSSFFRGLFF.

The rearrangement links TRBV6-6 to TRBJ1-2, with a weak D call TRBD1 (6 bases). Per germline, CDR1 MNHNY and CDR2 SVGAGI (reference sequence). The V end was cut by 6 bases, the J end by 4 bases, with 21 bases between. The CDR3 runs 16 residues. The CDR3 coding sequence is TGTGCCAGCAGAGTTACTTTCGGGGACATGGGCTATGGCTACACCTTC. It codes for CASRVTFGDMGYGYTF.

In regard to this clone: Other DNA sequences in the sample encode the same CDR3. V gene TRBV9 combines with J gene TRBJ2-5, with 10 nucleotides matching TRBD2. This CDR3 is built from 15 residues. Germline loops: CDR1 SGDLS, CDR2 YYNGEE. V lost 0 bases to trimming and J lost 5 bases; unmatched junction nucleotides: 4. The CDR3 nucleotides are TGTGCCAGCAGCGTAGACAGCGGGAGGGGGGAGACCCAGTACTTC. Its protein product is CASSVDSGRGETQYF.

The chain couples TRBV2 to TRBJ1-2; possibly TRBD1 for D (5 bases). The V and J ends lost 3 bases and 0 bases respectively, with 20 bases between them. This CDR3 contains 18 residues. CDR1 SNHLY and CDR2 FYNNEI come from the germline V gene. CDR3 loop: CASSEGLFWGATNYGYTF. The CDR3 DNA reads TGTGCCAGCAGTGAGGGTCTTTTCTGGGGCGCCACTAACTATGGCTACACCTTC.

The chain employs TRBV3-1 (or the pseudogene TRBV3-2) and TRBJ1-2, with 9 bases fitting TRBD1. The CDR3 has 15 amino acids. Trimming removed 5 bases from V and 4 bases from J; junction bases left unmatched: 8. CDR1 and CDR2 (germline): LGHDT, YNNKEL (reference sequence). The CDR3 region has the DNA TGTGCCAGCAGCTTCAGAACAGGGGGCGTCTATGGCTACACCTTC. Its translation: CASSFRTGGVYGYTF.

This chain uses TRBV11-3 with TRBJ2-2, with TRBD2 matching 10 bases. The CDR3 is made up of 16 amino acids. Germline V CDR1 and CDR2: SGHNT, YENEEA. With 5 bases clipped from V and 1 base from J, the junction kept 4 bases outside the gene matches. This CDR3 is CASSPGLAENTGELFF. For the CDR3, the DNA is TGTGCCAGCAGCCCAGGACTAGCGGAGAACACCGGGGAGCTGTTTTTT.

The chain joins TRBV19 to TRBJ1-2; maybe TRBD1 (6 bases). V lost 3 bases and J 4 bases, leaving 15 bases between the germline ends. Germline CDR1 is LNHDA and CDR2 is SQIVND (reference sequence). This CDR3 has 15 amino acids. This chain's CDR3 is CASSMPLDRGYGYTF. CDR3 in DNA: TGTGCCAGTAGTATGCCCCTGGACAGAGGCTATGGCTACACCTTC.

The J gene is TRBJ1-4, the V gene TRBV14; D is possibly TRBD1 (5 bases). Germline CDR1 and CDR2: SGHDN and FVKESK. This CDR3 is built from 12 residues. Deletions cut 1 base from V and 12 bases from J, with 9 bases between. CDR3 DNA: TGTGCCAGCAGCCAAGTAGGGGCTCAACTGTTTTTT. Its translation: CASSQVGAQLFF.

This clone was counted a few times. The V and J genes are TRBV7-6 and TRBJ2-7, with a tentative D call TRBD2 (6 bases). CDR3 size: 14 residues. Germline loops: CDR1 SGHVS, CDR2 FNYEAQ. V lost 3 bases, J lost 4 bases, and 13 bases lay in between. DNA for the CDR3: TGTGCCAGCAGCTTTTGGAGGGAAGGGTACGAGCAGTACTTC. This translates into CASSFWREGYEQYF.

The rearrangement links TRBV12-3 or TRBV12-4 to TRBJ2-7; 7 bases are a match to TRBD1. The CDR3 contains 13 residues. Trimming cost V 6 bases and J 5 bases; bases outside gene matches: 7. CDR3 bases: TGTGCCAGCAGCGTCCGGGACAGCCACGAGCAGTACTTC. Its protein is CASSVRDSHEQYF.